This section outlines one T cell receptor beta chain sequence together with its context. Its antigen is not known. The sample is drawn from a study of PD-L1 blockade in urothelial cancer. The overall study: The researchers analyzed blood 3 weeks (second dose) and 6 weeks after treatment start. Blood yielded a median of around 150,000 T cells per sample.

Regarding the study as a whole: Pretreatment TCR clonality in blood under the median foretold superior survival. Blood clones associated with the tumor expanded more at 3 weeks in durable-benefit patients.

CDR1 and CDR2 (germline): MNHNY, SVGAGI (reference sequence). Trimming cost V 2 bases and J 3 bases; bases outside gene matches: 3. The CDR3 sequence is 14 residues long. Sequenced by immunoSEQ multiplex PCR; TCRdb stores in-frame clones only, minus some. The data hold 40,000 or so clones, with about 79% observed a single time. The clonotype was recovered from a man aged 55-75 years with urothelial cancer. The J gene is TRBJ1-1, the V gene TRBV6-6; TRBD1 aligns across 7 bases. This specimen was PBMCs, taken around atezolizumab (anti-PD-L1) treatment. The CDR3 nucleotides are TGTGCCAGCAGTTACAGGGGGCGTGACACTGAAGCTTTCTTT. Amino acids: CASSYRGRDTEAFF.